This T cell receptor beta chain was obtained from a study of T cell changes during pregnancy in multiple sclerosis. The protocol was immunoSEQ multiplex PCR, while the TCRdb copy is restricted to in-frame clones and leaves out a portion. The table shows roughly 57,000 clones, with roughly 94% occurring only once. A single count supports this clone. V shed 5 bases, J shed 0 bases, and the junction held 3 bases outside the gene matches. The CDR3 spans 15 residues. CDR1 and CDR2 from the germline V gene are SGHAT and FQNNGV. V and J are TRBV11-2 and TRBJ2-3; 9 positions match TRBD2. The specimen was CD8+ T cells from peripheral blood mononuclear cells, collected after pregnancy. This sequence originates from a female donor with multiple sclerosis, enrolled in a pregnancy study. Here the CDR3 reads CASSPLAGSTDTQYF. CDR3 bases: TGTGCCAGCAGCCCTCTAGCGGGAAGCACAGATACGCAGTATTTT.